This is a list of T cell receptor beta chains from one sample in a study of vaccination and CD4 T cells after COVID-19. TCRdb ran MiXCR on the PCR reads and lists one entry per CDR3 protein. The data hold some 11,000 distinct CDR3 sequences, with around 26% observed a single time. Antigens for these TCRs are unknown. Sequenced sample: CD4+ T cells from blood, cultured in vitro. These receptors all stem from a human donor in good health. Both conserved end residues are part of each CDR3. D genes are given only for firm matches. Clone size appears in some rows only: once, few, many, or a class for an expanded clone.

j_call	d_call	v_call	clone_size	cdr3_aa	cdr3_nt
TRBJ2-7	TRBD1	TRBV20-1	NA	CSAAPTGTYEQYF	TGCAGTGCTGCCCCGACAGGGACCTACGAGCAGTACTTC
TRBJ2-1	NA	TRBV7-2	NA	CASSLINEQFF	TGTGCCAGCAGCTTAATCAATGAGCAGTTCTTC
TRBJ1-1	NA	TRBV20-1	medium-sized	CSARVGSTEAFF	TGCAGTGCTAGGGTTGGAAGTACTGAAGCTTTCTTT
TRBJ2-1	NA	TRBV7-9	few	CASSLAETSLSASQFF	TGTGCCAGCAGCTTAGCGGAAACTAGCCTCTCGGCTTCGCAGTTCTTC
TRBJ2-7	NA	TRBV6-2/TRBV6-3	NA	CASSQPGGNSYEQYF	TGTGCCAGCAGCCAACCCGGGGGTAACTCCTACGAGCAGTACTTC
TRBJ1-5	NA	TRBV28	few	CASSPLSGMGGQPQHF	TGTGCCAGCAGTCCCCTGTCGGGGATGGGTGGACAGCCCCAGCATTTT
TRBJ2-5	NA	TRBV4-3	NA	CASSQGSETQYF	TGCGCCAGCAGCCAAGGGTCGGAGACCCAGTACTTC
TRBJ2-5	NA	TRBV29-1	once	CSVEVVGGKGVTQYF	TGCAGCGTTGAAGTAGTAGGAGGGAAGGGGGTGACCCAGTACTTC
TRBJ1-2	NA	TRBV11-2	few	CASSTLNREKGYGYTF	TGTGCCAGCAGCACGCTAAACAGGGAGAAGGGCTATGGCTACACCTTC
TRBJ2-2	NA	TRBV5-4	NA	CASSKDWTNTGELFF	TGTGCCAGCAGCAAGGACTGGACGAACACCGGGGAGCTGTTTTTT
TRBJ2-7	NA	TRBV5-4	NA	CASSPRQTYEQYF	TGTGCCAGCAGCCCTCGACAGACCTACGAGCAGTACTTC
TRBJ1-2	NA	TRBV5-1	NA	CASTPVGSLYGYTF	TGCGCCAGCACCCCGGTCGGGTCCCTTTATGGCTACACCTTC
TRBJ1-1	NA	TRBV14	NA	CASSRVGRPTNTEAFF	TGTGCCAGCAGCCGAGTGGGGAGACCCACGAACACTGAAGCTTTCTTT
TRBJ1-5	NA	TRBV6-2/TRBV6-3	few	CASSTNNQPQHF	TGTGCCAGCAGTACTAATAATCAGCCCCAGCATTTT
TRBJ2-5	TRBD2	TRBV27	few	CASSPTSGRLETQYF	TGTGCCAGCAGTCCTACTAGCGGGAGACTAGAGACCCAGTACTTC
TRBJ2-7	NA	TRBV5-1	NA	CASSLVGPGSSYEQYF	TGCGCCAGCAGCTTGGTCGGGCCAGGGAGCTCCTACGAGCAGTACTTC
TRBJ2-1	TRBD2	TRBV29-1	few	CSVEGTSSSYNEQFF	TGCAGCGTGGAGGGGACTAGCTCCTCCTACAATGAGCAGTTCTTC
TRBJ1-6	NA	TRBV28	NA	CASSRYNSPLHF	TGTGCCAGCTCGAGGTATAATTCACCCCTCCACTTT
TRBJ2-3	NA	TRBV7-2	few	CASSHSRGLGDTQYF	TGTGCCAGCAGCCACTCAAGGGGTCTTGGAGATACGCAGTATTTT
TRBJ2-7	NA	TRBV2	few	CASSRWIYEQYF	TGTGCCAGCAGCAGGTGGATCTACGAGCAGTACTTC
TRBJ2-3	TRBD2	TRBV9	NA	CASSVEPSGIVPTQYF	TGTGCCAGCAGCGTAGAGCCTAGCGGGATAGTTCCTACGCAGTATTTT
TRBJ2-1	TRBD1	TRBV27	few	CASSVEGAYPYNEQFF	TGTGCCAGCAGTGTAGAGGGGGCTTACCCCTACAATGAGCAGTTCTTC
TRBJ2-5	NA	TRBV19	few	CASRGTPSETQYF	TGTGCCAGTCGGGGGACCCCCAGCGAGACCCAGTACTTC
TRBJ2-7	NA	TRBV28	few	CASSTRTVRKQYF	TGTGCCAGCAGCACTAGGACGGTACGCAAGCAGTACTTC
TRBJ2-7	NA	TRBV7-8	NA	CASSLGAYEQYF	TGTGCCAGCAGCTTAGGGGCTTACGAGCAGTACTTC
TRBJ2-7	NA	TRBV9	NA	CASSVAPDTAYEQYF	TGTGCCAGCAGCGTAGCCCCGGACACAGCCTACGAGCAGTACTTC
TRBJ2-1	TRBD2	TRBV19	NA	CASSMRLAGANEQFF	TGTGCCAGTAGTATGCGGCTAGCGGGAGCTAATGAGCAGTTCTTC
TRBJ2-3	NA	TRBV6-5	few	CASSYSQPSILGEDTQYF	TGTGCCAGCAGTTACTCACAGCCCAGCATACTCGGTGAAGATACGCAGTATTTT
TRBJ1-3	NA	TRBV6-2/TRBV6-3	NA	CASTRGRNTIYF	TGTGCCAGCACAAGGGGAAGAAACACCATATATTTT
TRBJ2-7	NA	TRBV24-1	NA	CATSDSSQARQYF	TGTGCCACCAGTGATTCTAGTCAGGCACGGCAGTACTTC
TRBJ1-2	NA	TRBV11-2	NA	CASPQTPTVYYGYTF	TGTGCCAGCCCACAGACCCCGACAGTCTACTATGGCTACACCTTC
TRBJ2-3	NA	TRBV6-1	NA	CASSAPGDTQYF	TGTGCCAGCAGTGCACCGGGAGATACGCAGTATTTT
TRBJ2-5	NA	TRBV7-2	NA	CASSLTLRQETQYF	TGTGCCAGCAGCTTAACTCTCCGACAAGAGACCCAGTACTTC
TRBJ2-2	NA	TRBV6-1	few	CASREIQGTGELFF	TGTGCCAGCAGAGAAATTCAGGGGACCGGGGAGCTGTTTTTT
TRBJ2-7	NA	TRBV7-9	NA	CASSPIDKSYEQYF	TGTGCCAGCAGCCCCATCGACAAATCCTACGAGCAGTACTTC
TRBJ1-1	NA	TRBV4-1	NA	CASSQPGRGRPEAFF	TGCGCCAGCAGCCAGCCGGGAAGGGGTCGACCTGAAGCTTTCTTT
TRBJ2-3	NA	TRBV6-1	few	CASRMGPSTDTQYF	TGTGCCAGCAGAATGGGGCCGAGCACAGATACGCAGTATTTT
TRBJ1-2	NA	TRBV20-1	NA	CSARVDPYGYTF	TGCAGTGCTAGGGTCGACCCCTATGGCTACACCTTC
TRBJ2-7	TRBD1	TRBV27	NA	CASSLGTPGQAYEQYF	TGTGCCAGCAGTTTGGGGACTCCGGGACAGGCCTACGAGCAGTACTTC